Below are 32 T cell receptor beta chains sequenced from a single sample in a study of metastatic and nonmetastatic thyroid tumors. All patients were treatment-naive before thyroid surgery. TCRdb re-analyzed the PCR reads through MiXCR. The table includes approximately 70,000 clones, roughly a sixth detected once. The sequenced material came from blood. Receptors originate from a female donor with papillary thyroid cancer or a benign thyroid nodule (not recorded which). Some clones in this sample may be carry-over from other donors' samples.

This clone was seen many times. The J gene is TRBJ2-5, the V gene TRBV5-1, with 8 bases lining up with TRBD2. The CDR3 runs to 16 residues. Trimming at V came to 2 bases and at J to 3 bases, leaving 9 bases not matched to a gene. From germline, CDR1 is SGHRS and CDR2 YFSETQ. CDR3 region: CASSLTGRAEEETQYF. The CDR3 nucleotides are TGCGCCAGCAGCTTAACCGGGAGGGCGGAGGAAGAGACCCAGTACTTC.

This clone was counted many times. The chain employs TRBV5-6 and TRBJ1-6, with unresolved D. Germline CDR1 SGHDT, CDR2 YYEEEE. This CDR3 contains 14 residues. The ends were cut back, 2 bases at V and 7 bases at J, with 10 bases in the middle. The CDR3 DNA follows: TGTGCCAGCAGCTTAGAAGCGAGGAATTCACCCCTCCACTTT. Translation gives CASSLEARNSPLHF.

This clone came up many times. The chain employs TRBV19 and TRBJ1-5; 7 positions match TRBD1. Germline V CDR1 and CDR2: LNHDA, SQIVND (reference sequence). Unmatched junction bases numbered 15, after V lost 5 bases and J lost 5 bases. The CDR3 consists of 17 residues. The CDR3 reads CASSDPRQGKRDQPQHF. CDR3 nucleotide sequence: TGTGCCAGTAGTGACCCCCGACAGGGTAAGAGGGATCAGCCCCAGCATTTT.

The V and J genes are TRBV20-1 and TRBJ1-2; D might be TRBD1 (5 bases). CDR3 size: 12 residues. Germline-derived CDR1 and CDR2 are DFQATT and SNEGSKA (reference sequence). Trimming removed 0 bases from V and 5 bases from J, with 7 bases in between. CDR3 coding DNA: TGCAGTGCTAGAGATGGACATTATGGCTACACCTTC. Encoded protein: CSARDGHYGYTF.

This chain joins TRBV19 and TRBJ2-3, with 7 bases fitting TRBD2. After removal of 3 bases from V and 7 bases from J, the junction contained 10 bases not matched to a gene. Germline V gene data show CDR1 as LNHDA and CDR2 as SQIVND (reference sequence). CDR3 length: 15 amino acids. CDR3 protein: CASSILAVGGYTQYF. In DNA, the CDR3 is TGTGCCAGTAGTATCCTAGCGGTAGGCGGCTATACGCAGTATTTT.

The CDR3 loop is CASKIAGAGELFF. Here the CDR3 DNA reads TGTGCCAGCAAAATAGCGGGAGCGGGGGAGCTGTTTTTT. The chain joins TRBV27 to TRBJ2-2, with 9 bases identical to TRBD2. There are 13 residues in the CDR3. CDR1 MNHEY and CDR2 SMNVEV come from the germline V gene (reference sequence). With 7 bases clipped from V and 8 bases from J, the junction kept 5 bases outside the gene matches.

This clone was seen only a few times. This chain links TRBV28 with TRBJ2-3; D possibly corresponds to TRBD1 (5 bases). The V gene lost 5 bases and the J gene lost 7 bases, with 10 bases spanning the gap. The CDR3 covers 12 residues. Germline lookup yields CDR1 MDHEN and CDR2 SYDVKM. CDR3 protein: CASSMQGYTQYF. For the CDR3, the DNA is TGTGCCAGCAGTATGCAGGGTTATACGCAGTATTTT.

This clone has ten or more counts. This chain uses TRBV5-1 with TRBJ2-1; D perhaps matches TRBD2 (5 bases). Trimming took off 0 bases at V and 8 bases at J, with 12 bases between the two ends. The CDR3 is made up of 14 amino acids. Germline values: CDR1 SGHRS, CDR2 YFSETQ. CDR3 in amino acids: CASSLGLASHEQFF. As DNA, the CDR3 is TGCGCCAGCAGCTTGGGGTTGGCTAGCCATGAGCAGTTCTTC.

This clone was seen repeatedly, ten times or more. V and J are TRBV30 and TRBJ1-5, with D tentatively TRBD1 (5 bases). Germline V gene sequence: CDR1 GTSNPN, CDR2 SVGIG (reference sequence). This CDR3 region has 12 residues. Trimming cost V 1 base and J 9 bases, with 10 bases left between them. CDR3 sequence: CAWSEPGRPQHF. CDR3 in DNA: TGTGCCTGGAGTGAACCAGGGAGGCCCCAGCATTTT.

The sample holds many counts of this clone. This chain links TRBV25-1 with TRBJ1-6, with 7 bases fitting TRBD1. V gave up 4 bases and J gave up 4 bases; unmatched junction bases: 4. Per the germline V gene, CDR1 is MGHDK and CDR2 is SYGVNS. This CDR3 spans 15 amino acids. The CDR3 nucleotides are TGTGCCAGCAGTGTGGGGACAGCATATAATTCACCCCTCCACTTT. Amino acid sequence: CASSVGTAYNSPLHF.

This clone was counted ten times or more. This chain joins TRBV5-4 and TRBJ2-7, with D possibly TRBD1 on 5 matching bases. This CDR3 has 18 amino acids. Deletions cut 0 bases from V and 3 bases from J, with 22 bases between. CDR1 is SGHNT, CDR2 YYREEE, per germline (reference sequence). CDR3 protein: CASSLVTNPGPGRYEQYF. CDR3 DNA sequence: TGTGCCAGCAGCTTGGTAACTAATCCGGGCCCAGGGCGCTACGAGCAGTACTTC.

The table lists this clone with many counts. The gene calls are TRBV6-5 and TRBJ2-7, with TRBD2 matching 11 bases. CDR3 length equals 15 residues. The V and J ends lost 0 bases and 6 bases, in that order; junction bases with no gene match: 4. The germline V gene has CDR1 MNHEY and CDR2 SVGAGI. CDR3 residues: CASSYSTLAGGEQYF. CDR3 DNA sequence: TGTGCCAGCAGTTACTCGACCCTAGCGGGAGGCGAGCAGTACTTC.

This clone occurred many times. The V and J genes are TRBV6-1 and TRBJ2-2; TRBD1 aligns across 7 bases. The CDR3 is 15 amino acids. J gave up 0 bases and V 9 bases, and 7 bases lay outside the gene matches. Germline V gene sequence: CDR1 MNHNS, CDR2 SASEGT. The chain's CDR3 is CASCSGTANTGELFF. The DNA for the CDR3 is TGTGCCAGTTGCTCCGGGACAGCGAACACCGGGGAGCTGTTTTTT.

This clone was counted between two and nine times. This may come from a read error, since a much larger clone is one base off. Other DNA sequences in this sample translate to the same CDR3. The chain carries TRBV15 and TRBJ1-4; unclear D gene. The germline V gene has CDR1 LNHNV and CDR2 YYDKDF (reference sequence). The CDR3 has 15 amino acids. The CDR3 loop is CATSRDIGVGEKLFF. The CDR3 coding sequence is TGTGCCACCAGCAGAGATATCGGGGTGGGAGAAAAGCTGTTTTTT.

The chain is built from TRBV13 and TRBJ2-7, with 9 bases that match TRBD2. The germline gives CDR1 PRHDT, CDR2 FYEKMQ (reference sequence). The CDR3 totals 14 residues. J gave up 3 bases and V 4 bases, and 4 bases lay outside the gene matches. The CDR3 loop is CASSYLTSGYEQYF. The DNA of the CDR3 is TGTGCCAGCAGCTACTTGACTAGCGGCTACGAGCAGTACTTC.

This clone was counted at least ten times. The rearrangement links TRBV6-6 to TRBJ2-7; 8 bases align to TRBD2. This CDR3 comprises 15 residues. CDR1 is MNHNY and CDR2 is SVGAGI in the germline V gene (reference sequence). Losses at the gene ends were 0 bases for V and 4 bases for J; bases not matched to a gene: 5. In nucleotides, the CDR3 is TGTGCCAGCAGTTACTCGAGGCTAGCGGGTTACGAGCAGTACTTC. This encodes CASSYSRLAGYEQYF.

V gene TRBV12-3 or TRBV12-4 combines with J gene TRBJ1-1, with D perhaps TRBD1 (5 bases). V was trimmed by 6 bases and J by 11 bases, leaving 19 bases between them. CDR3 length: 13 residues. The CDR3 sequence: CASSIGGVREAFF. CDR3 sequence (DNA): TGTGCCAGCAGCATCGGGGGTGTCAGAGAGGCTTTCTTT.

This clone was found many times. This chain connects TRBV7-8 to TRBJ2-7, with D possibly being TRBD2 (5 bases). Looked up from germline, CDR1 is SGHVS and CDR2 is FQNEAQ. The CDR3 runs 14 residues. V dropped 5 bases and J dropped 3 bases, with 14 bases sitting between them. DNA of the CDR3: TGTGCCAGCAGCCCATTGCAGCGGATCTACGAGCAGTACTTC. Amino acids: CASSPLQRIYEQYF.

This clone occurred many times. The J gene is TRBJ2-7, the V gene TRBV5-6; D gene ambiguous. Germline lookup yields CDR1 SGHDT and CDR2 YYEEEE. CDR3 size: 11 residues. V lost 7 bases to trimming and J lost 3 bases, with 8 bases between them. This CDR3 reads CASSGDYEQYF. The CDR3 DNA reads TGTGCCAGCTCCGGTGACTACGAGCAGTACTTC. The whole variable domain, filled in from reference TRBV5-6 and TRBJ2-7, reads DAGVTQSPTHLIKTRGQQVTLRCSPKSGHDTVSWYQQALGQGPQFIFQYYEEEERQRGNFPDRFSGHQFPNYSSELNVNALLLGDSALYLCASSGDYEQYFGPGTRLTVT.

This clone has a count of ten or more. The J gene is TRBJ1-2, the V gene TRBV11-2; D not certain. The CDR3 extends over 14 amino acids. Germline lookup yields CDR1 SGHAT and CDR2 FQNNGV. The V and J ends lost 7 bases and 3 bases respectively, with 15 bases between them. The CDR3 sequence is CASTQSPLDYGYTF. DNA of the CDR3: TGTGCCAGCACCCAATCCCCTCTCGACTATGGCTACACCTTC.

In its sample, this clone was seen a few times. CDR3 bases: TGTGCCAGCAGTGAACGCCCGTACTCTGGAAACACCATATATTTT. It is translated as CASSERPYSGNTIYF. The gene calls are TRBV2 and TRBJ1-3, with D uncertain. V lost 2 bases and J lost 0, with 8 bases in between. This CDR3 spans 15 amino acids. Germline V gives CDR1 SNHLY, CDR2 FYNNEI.

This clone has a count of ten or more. The CDR3 loop reads CASSLAGSSFAIYF. The CDR3 DNA reads TGTGCCAGCAGCTTAGCTGGCAGCAGTTTCGCCATATATTTT. This chain uses TRBV7-9 with TRBJ1-3; D not resolved. The CDR3 runs to 14 residues. Germline CDR1 reads SEHNR; CDR2 reads FQNEAQ (reference sequence). V was shortened by 0 bases and J by 11 bases, with 14 bases between the two germline ends.

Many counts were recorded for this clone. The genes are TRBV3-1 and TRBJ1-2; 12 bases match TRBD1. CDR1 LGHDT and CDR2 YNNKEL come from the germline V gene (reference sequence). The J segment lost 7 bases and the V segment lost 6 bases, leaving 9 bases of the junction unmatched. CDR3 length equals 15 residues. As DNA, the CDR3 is TGTGCCAGCAGACGGGGACAGGGGGCAGAGGGTGGCTACACCTTC. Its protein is CASRRGQGAEGGYTF. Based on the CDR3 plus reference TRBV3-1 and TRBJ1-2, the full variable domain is DTAVSQTPKYLVTQMGNDKSIKCEQNLGHDTMYWYKQDSKKFLKIMFSYNNKELIINETVPNRFSPKSPDKAHLNLHINSLELGDSAVYFCASRRGQGAEGGYTFGSGTRLTVV.

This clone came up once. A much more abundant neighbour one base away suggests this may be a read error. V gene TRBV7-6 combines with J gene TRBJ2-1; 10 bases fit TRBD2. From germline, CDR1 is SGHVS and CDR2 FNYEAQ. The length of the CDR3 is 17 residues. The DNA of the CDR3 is TGTGCCAGCAGCTTAGTGTCGGCTAGCGGGGGTAACAATGAGCATTTCTTC. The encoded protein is CASSLVSASGGNNEHFF.

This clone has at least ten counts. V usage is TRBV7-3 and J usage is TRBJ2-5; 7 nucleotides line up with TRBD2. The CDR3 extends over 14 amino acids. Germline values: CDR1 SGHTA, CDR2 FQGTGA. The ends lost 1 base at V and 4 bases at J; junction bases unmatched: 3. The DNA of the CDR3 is TGTGCCAGCAGCTTAATGGGCGGGGGAGAGACCCAGTACTTC. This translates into CASSLMGGGETQYF.

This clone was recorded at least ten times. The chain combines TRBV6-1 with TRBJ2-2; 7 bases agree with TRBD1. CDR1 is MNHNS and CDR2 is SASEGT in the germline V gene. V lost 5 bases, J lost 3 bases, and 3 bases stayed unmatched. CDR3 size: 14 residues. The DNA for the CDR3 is TGTGCCAGCAGTTCTACAGGGGACACCGGGGAGCTGTTTTTT. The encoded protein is CASSSTGDTGELFF.

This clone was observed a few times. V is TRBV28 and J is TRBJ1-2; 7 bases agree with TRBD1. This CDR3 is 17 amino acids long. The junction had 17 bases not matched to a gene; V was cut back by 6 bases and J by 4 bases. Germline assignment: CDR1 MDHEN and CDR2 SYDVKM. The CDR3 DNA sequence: TGTGCCAGCAGCTCGACCGGGACAGCGACCTCGACCTATGGCTACACCTTC. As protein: CASSSTGTATSTYGYTF.

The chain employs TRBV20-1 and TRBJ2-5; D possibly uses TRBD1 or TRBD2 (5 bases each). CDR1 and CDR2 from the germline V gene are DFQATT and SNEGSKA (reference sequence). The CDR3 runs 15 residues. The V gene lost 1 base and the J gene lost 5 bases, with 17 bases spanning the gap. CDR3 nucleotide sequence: TGCAGTGCTAGAGGTCCCCGGGACGTGTACGAGACCCAGTACTTC. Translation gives CSARGPRDVYETQYF.

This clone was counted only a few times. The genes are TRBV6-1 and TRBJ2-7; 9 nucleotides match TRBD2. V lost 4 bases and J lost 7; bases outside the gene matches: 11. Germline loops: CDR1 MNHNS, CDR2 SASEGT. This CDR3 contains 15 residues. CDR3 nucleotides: TGTGCCAGCAGTGTGTCAGGGACTAGCCTGGGGGAGCAGTACTTC. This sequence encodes CASSVSGTSLGEQYF.

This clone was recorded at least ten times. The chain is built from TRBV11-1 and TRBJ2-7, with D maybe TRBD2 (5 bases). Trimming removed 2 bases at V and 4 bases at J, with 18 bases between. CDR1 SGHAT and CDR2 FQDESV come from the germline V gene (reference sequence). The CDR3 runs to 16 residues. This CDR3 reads CASSLSSGGLLYEQYF. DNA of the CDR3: TGTGCCAGCAGCTTAAGTAGTGGTGGACTCTTATACGAGCAGTACTTC.

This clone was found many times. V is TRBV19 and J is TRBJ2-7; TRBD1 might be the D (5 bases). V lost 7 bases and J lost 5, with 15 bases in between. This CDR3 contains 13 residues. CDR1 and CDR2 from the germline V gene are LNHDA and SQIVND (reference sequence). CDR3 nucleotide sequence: TGTGCCAGTACAGGGCAGGGAATCAACGAGCAGTACTTC. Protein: CASTGQGINEQYF.

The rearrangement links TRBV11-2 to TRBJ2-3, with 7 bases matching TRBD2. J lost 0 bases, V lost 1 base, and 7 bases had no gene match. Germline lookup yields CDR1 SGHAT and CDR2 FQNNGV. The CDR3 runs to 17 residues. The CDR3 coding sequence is TGTGCCAGCAGCTTAGTATCTAGCGGACTTAGCACAGATACGCAGTATTTT. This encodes CASSLVSSGLSTDTQYF.